This passage covers 13 T cell receptor beta chains from one sample sequenced in a study of shared clonotypes between healthy human individuals. Assay: immunoSEQ multiplex PCR; the TCRdb copy retains only in-frame clones and omits some. The sample includes 650,000 to 800,000 clones, over 60% seen only once; the top ten take over 1.5%. The sequenced sample was memory CD4+ T cells sorted from blood. This sample's subset: CD45RA-negative fraction. The receptors were gathered from a woman in her twenties or thirties in good health.

The V call is TRBV27, the J call TRBJ2-3; TRBD1 is a possible D gene (6 bases). CDR3 size: 15 residues. Deletions cut 6 bases from V and 5 bases from J, with 18 bases between. Germline assignment: CDR1 MNHEY and CDR2 SMNVEV (reference sequence). The CDR3 here is CASSRRQATLDTQYF. CDR3 bases: TGTGCCAGCAGCCGCCGACAGGCGACCTTAGATACGCAGTATTTT.

Remarks on this clone: Other DNA variants within this sample encode the same CDR3. The CDR3 DNA is TGCGCCAGCAGCCCCAACACCGGGGAGCTGTTTTTT. Amino acids: CASSPNTGELFF. V usage is TRBV10-1 and J usage is TRBJ2-2; D ambiguous. CDR1 and CDR2 (germline): WNHNN, SYGVQD (reference sequence). The CDR3 has 12 residues. Trimming took off 6 bases at V and 2 bases at J, with 4 bases between the two ends.

This clone was seen only once. V and J are TRBV5-1 and TRBJ2-7; 7 bases agree with TRBD1. Trimming took 2 bases from V and 3 from J; bases not matched to a gene: 8. Germline V gene lookup returns CDR1 SGHRS and CDR2 YFSETQ. The CDR3 covers 15 residues. This CDR3 is CASSFRGQLHYEQYF. As DNA, the CDR3 is TGCGCCAGCAGCTTCCGGGGACAGCTCCACTACGAGCAGTACTTC.

J is TRBJ1-2 and V is TRBV6-6, with unresolved D. Trimming cost V 8 bases and J 8 bases, with 15 bases left between them. This CDR3 region has 12 residues. Germline V gives CDR1 MNHNY, CDR2 SVGAGI (reference sequence). The CDR3 DNA reads as TGTGCCAGCTCGGTCGGGGTCCCGGGCTACACCTTC. Its protein is CASSVGVPGYTF.

The V gene is TRBV28, the J gene TRBJ1-3; D unresolved. The CDR3 loop spans 12 amino acids. Deletions cut 9 bases from V and 1 base from J, with 7 bases between. Germline V gene data show CDR1 as MDHEN and CDR2 as SYDVKM. CDR3 DNA sequence: TGTGCCAGTACTGGGTCTGGAAACACCATATATTTT. Amino acid sequence: CASTGSGNTIYF.

The genes are TRBV10-3 and TRBJ2-1, with 13 bases lining up with TRBD2. The trim removed 3 bases at V and 8 bases at J, leaving 4 bases unmatched. Looked up from germline, CDR1 is ENHRY and CDR2 is SYGVKD. This CDR3 is built from 15 residues. CDR3: CAISDRTSGSDEQFF. The CDR3 coding sequence is TGTGCCATCAGTGATAGGACTAGCGGGAGCGATGAGCAGTTCTTC.

This clone was seen more than once but under ten times. The chain recombines TRBV7-2 with TRBJ2-7, with 14 bases matching TRBD2. CDR3 length: 17 residues. With 5 bases clipped from V and 5 bases from J, the junction kept 11 bases outside the gene matches. Germline V lookup: CDR1 SGHTA, CDR2 FQGNSA. The chain's CDR3 is CASSPPGLAGVKDEQYF. For the CDR3, the DNA is TGTGCCAGCAGCCCACCGGGACTAGCGGGAGTAAAGGACGAGCAGTACTTC. Together with reference TRBV7-2 and TRBJ2-7, the CDR3 gives the full variable domain: GAGVSQSPSNKVTEKGKDVELRCDPISGHTALYWYRQSLGQGLEFLIYFQGNSAPDKSGLPSDRFSAERTGGSVSTLTIQRTQQEDSAVYLCASSPPGLAGVKDEQYFGPGTRLTVT.

This rearrangement joins TRBV7-6 to TRBJ2-3, with 9 bases fitting TRBD2. Germline assignment: CDR1 SGHVS and CDR2 FNYEAQ. Trimming removed 7 bases from V and 5 bases from J; junction bases left unmatched: 16. The CDR3 has 17 amino acids. The CDR3 sequence is CASTPGGASGIVDTQYF. The CDR3 region has the DNA TGTGCCAGCACCCCCGGGGGGGCTAGCGGGATCGTAGATACGCAGTATTTT. Complete variable domain (other parts from reference TRBV7-6 and TRBJ2-3): GAGVSQSPRYKVTKRGQDVALRCDPISGHVSLYWYRQALGQGPEFLTYFNYEAQQDKSGLPNDRFSAERPEGSISTLTIQRTEQRDSAMYRCASTPGGASGIVDTQYFGPGTRLTVL.

The chain carries TRBV13 and TRBJ2-7; the match to TRBD2 covers 10 bases. Germline trimming cut 5 bases from V and 5 bases from J; bases unmatched to any gene: 6. The germline CDR1 and CDR2 sequences are PRHDT and FYEKMQ (reference sequence). This CDR3 contains 14 residues. CDR3 in amino acids: CASSAVAGGDEQYF. The CDR3 nucleotides are TGTGCCAGCAGCGCAGTAGCGGGAGGCGACGAGCAGTACTTC.

This clone turned up a few times. This chain joins TRBV27 and TRBJ2-3, with TRBD2 as a possible D gene (6 bases). Trimming left V 4 bases short and J 0 bases short, with 17 bases between. The CDR3 has 17 residues. Per the germline V gene, CDR1 is MNHEY and CDR2 is SMNVEV (reference sequence). For the CDR3, the DNA is TGTGCCAGCAGTTCACTTGCCCTAGCGTCAAGCACAGATACGCAGTATTTT. Translation gives CASSSLALASSTDTQYF.

The chain couples TRBV7-9 to TRBJ2-3, with 9 bases identical to TRBD1. The trim removed 10 bases at V and 0 bases at J, leaving 5 bases unmatched. This CDR3 has 14 amino acids. The germline V gene encodes CDR1 SEHNR and CDR2 FQNEAQ (reference sequence). The CDR3 here is CAIPTGGSTDTQYF. The DNA of the CDR3 is TGTGCCATCCCGACAGGGGGAAGCACAGATACGCAGTATTTT.

In the case of this clone: Additional DNA sequences in this sample encode the identical CDR3. The chain carries TRBV18 and TRBJ1-2, with 7 bases fitting TRBD1. The germline gives CDR1 KGHSH, CDR2 LQKENI. The CDR3 loop spans 13 amino acids. V gave up 3 bases and J gave up 2 bases; unmatched junction bases: 0. As DNA, the CDR3 is TGTGCCAGCTCACCGGACAGGAACTATGGCTACACCTTC. Its protein is CASSPDRNYGYTF. The full variable domain, rest sourced from reference TRBV18 and TRBJ1-2, is NAGVMQNPRHLVRRRGQEARLRCSPMKGHSHVYWYRQLPEEGLKFMVYLQKENIIDESGMPKERFSAEFPKEGPSILRIQQVVRGDSAAYFCASSPDRNYGYTFGSGTRLTVV.

This clone was recorded a few times. The chain couples TRBV19 to TRBJ2-1; D uncertain. V was pared by 3 bases and J by 1 base, with 1 base between. Per the germline V gene, CDR1 is LNHDA and CDR2 is SQIVND (reference sequence). This CDR3 spans 12 amino acids. The CDR3 region is CASSMSYNEQFF. CDR3 in DNA: TGTGCCAGTAGTATGTCCTACAATGAGCAGTTCTTC. Full variable domain (rest looked up from reference TRBV19 and TRBJ2-1): DGGITQSPKYLFRKEGQNVTLSCEQNLNHDAMYWYRQDPGQGLRLIYYSQIVNDFQKGDIAEGYSVSREKKESFPLTVTSAQKNPTAFYLCASSMSYNEQFFGPGTRLTVL.